This T cell receptor (beta chain) was documented in a study of CD8 T cells in ankylosing spondylitis. Remarks on this clonotype: What it binds is unknown.

The J segment lost 4 bases and the V segment lost 6 bases, leaving 5 bases of the junction unmatched. Germline loops: CDR1 MGHRA, CDR2 YSYEKL. The length of the CDR3 is 15 residues. Findings and limits, study-wide: It appeared that ankylosing spondylitis blood was characterized by a TCR beta motif of about eight highly homologous variants. In the blood and synovial fluid of reactive arthritis, some motif variants had been previously reported.

TCRdb reprocessed the 5' RACE reads via MiXCR and lists one record per CDR3 protein. The table includes about 350,000 distinct CDR3 sequences, roughly 20% detected once. The sample was blood, either unsorted or a sorted T cell fraction (not recorded which). The V gene is TRBV4-1, the J gene TRBJ2-4; 11 bases fit TRBD2. The source of this sequence is a male donor with ankylosing spondylitis or in good health (not recorded which). The DNA for the CDR3 is TGCGCCAGCAGTACAACTAGCGGGGGAAAAAACATTCAGTACTTC. Amino acid sequence: CASSTTSGGKNIQYF.